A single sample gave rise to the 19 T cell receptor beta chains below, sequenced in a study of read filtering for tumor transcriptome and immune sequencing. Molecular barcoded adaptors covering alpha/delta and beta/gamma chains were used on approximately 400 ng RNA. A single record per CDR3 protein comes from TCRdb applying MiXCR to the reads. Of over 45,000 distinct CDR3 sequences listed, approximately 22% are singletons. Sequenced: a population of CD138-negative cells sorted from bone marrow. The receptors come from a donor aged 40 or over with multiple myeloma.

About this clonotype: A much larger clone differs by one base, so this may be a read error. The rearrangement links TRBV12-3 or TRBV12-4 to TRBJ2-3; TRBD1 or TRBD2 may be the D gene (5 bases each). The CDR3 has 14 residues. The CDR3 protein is CASSLVGVTATQYF. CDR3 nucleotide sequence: TGTGCCAGCAGCCTAGTGGGGGTTACAGCTACGCAGTATTTT.

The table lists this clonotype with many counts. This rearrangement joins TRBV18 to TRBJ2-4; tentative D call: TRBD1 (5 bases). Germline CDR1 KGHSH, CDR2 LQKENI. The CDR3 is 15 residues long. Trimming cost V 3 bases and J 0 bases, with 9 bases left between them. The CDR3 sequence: CASSPNQGAKNIQYF. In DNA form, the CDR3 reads TGTGCCAGCTCACCTAACCAGGGAGCCAAAAACATTCAGTACTTC.

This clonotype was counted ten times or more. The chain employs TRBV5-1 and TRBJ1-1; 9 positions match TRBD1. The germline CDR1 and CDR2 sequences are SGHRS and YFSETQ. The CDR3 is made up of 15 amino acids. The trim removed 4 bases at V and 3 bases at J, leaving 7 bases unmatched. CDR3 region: CASSKGTGWDTEAFF. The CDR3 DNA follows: TGCGCCAGCAGCAAAGGGACAGGGTGGGACACTGAAGCTTTCTTT.

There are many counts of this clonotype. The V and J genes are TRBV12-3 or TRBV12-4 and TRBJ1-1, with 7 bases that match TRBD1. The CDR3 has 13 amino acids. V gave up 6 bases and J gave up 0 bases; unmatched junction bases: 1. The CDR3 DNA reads TGTGCCAGCAGCGGACAGGTGAACACTGAAGCTTTCTTT. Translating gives CASSGQVNTEAFF.

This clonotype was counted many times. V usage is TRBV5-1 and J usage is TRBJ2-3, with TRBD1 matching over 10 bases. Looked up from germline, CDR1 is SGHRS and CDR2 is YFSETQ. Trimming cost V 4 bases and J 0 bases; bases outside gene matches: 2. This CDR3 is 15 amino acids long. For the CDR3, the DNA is TGCGCCAGCAGCGGGACAGGGGCTAGCACAGATACGCAGTATTTT. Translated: CASSGTGASTDTQYF.

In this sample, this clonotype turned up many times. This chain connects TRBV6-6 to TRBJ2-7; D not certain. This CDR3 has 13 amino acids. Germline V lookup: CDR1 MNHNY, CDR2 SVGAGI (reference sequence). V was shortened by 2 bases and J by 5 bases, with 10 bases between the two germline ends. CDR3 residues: CASSYRDVDEQYF. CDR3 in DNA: TGTGCCAGCAGTTACCGCGACGTCGACGAGCAGTACTTC.

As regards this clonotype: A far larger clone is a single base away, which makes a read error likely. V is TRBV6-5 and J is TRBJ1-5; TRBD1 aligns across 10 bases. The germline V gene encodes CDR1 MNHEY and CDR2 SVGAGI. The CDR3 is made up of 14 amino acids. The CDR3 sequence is CATGTGDSKQPQHF. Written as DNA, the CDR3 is TGTGCCACCGGGACAGGGGATAGCAAACAGCCCCAGCATTTT.

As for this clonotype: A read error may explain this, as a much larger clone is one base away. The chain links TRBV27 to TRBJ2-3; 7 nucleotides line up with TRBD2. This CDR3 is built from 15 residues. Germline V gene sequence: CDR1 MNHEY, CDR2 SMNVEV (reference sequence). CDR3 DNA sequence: TGTGCCAGCAGTTTCAGCGGGACGAGCACAGATACGCAGTGTTTT. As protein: CASSFSGTSTDTQCF.

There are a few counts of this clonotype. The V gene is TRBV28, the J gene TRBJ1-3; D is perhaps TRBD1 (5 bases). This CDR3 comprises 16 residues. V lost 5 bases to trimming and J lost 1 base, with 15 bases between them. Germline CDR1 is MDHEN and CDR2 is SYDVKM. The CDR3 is CASSPPPGQSGNTIYF. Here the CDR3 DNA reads TGTGCCAGCAGTCCCCCCCCAGGACAATCTGGAAACACCATATATTTT.

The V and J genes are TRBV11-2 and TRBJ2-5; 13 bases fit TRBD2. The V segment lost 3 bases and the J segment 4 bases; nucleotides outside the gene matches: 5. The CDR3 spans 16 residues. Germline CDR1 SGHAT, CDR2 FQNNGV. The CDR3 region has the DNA TGTGCCAGCAGCTTTACTAGCGGGAGGGCCATAGAGACCCAGTACTTC. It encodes CASSFTSGRAIETQYF.

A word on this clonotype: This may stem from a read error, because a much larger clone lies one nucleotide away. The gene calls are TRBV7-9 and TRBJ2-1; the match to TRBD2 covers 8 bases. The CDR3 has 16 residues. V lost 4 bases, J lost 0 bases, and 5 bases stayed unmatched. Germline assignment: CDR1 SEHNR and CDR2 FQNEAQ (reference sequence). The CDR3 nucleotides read TGTGCCAGCAGCTCAGGTACTAGCGGCTCCTACAATGAGCAGTTCTTC. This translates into CASSSGTSGSYNEQFF.

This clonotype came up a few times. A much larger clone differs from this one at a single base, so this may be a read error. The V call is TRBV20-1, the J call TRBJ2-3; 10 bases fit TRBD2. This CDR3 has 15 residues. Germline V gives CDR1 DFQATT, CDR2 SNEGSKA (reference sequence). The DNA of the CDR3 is TGCAGTGCTAAAAGCGGGAGGGTTTTCACAGTTACGCAGTATTTT. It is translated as CSAKSGRVFTVTQYF.

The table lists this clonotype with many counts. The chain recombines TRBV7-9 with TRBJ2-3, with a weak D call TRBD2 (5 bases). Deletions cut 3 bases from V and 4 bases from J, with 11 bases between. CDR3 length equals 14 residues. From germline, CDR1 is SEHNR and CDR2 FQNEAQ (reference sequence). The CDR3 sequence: CASSFQSGADTQYF. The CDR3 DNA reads TGTGCCAGCAGCTTCCAGTCCGGGGCAGATACGCAGTATTTT.

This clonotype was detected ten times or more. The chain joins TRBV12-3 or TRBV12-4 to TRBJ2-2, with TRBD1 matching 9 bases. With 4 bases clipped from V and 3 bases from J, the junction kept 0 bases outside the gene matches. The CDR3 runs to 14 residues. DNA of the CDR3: TGTGCCAGCAGTTGGACAGGGGACACCGGGGAGCTGTTTTTT. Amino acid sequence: CASSWTGDTGELFF.

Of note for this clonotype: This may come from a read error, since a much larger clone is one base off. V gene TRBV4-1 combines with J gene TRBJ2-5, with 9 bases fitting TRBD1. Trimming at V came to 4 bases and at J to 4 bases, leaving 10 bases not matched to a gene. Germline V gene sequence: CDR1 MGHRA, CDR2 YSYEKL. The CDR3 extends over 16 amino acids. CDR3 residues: CASSRSEQGAGETQYF. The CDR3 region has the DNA TGCGCCAGCAGCCGGTCCGAACAGGGGGCCGGAGAGACCCAGTACTTC.

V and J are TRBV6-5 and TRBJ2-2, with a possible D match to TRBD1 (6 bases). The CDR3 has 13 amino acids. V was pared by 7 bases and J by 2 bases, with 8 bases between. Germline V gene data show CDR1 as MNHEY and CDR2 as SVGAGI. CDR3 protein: CASTRGNTGELFF. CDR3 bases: TGTGCCAGCACCAGGGGAAACACCGGGGAGCTGTTTTTT.

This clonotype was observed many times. The CDR3 is CSAREDVGVGELFF. DNA of the CDR3: TGCAGTGCTAGAGAGGACGTCGGGGTGGGGGAGCTGTTTTTT. The chain combines TRBV20-1 with TRBJ2-2, with a weak D call TRBD2 (5 bases). CDR3 length: 14 amino acids. The V gene's germline CDR1 is DFQATT and CDR2 SNEGSKA (reference sequence). V lost 0 bases, J lost 8 bases, and 13 bases lay in between.

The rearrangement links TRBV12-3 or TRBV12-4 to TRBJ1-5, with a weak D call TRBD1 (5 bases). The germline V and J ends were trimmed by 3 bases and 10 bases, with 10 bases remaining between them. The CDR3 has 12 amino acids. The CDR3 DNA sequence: TGTGCCAGCAGTTTGGGACGCCCCCCCCAGCATTTT. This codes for CASSLGRPPQHF.

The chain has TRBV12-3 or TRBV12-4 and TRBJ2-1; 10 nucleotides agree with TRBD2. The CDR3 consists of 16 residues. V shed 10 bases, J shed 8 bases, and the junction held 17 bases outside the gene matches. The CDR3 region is CAISRRTSGETDEQFF. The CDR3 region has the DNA TGTGCCATCAGCCGCCGGACTAGCGGAGAGACCGATGAGCAGTTCTTC.